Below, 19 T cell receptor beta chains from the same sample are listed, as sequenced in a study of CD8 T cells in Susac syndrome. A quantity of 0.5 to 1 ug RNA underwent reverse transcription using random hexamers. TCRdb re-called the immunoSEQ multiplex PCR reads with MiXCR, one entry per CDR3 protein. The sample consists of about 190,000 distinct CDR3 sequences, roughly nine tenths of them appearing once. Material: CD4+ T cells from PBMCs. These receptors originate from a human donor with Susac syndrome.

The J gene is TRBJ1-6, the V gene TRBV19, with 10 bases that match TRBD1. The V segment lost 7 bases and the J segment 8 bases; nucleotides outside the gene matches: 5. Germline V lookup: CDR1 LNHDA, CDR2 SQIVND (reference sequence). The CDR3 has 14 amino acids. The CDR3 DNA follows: TGTGCCAGTACCGTGACAGGGGGCGATTCACCCCTCCACTTT. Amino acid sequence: CASTVTGGDSPLHF.

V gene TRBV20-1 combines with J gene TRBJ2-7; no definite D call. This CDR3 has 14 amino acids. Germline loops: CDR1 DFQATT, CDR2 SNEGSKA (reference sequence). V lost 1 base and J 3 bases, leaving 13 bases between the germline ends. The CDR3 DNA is TGCAGTGCTAGAGTGGGTCTTGGGATCTACGAGCAGTACTTC. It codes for CSARVGLGIYEQYF.

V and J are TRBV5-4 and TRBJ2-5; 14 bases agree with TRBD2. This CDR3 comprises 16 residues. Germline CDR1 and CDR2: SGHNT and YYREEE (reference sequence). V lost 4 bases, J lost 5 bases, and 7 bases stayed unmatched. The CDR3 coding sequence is TGTGCCAGCAGCCCCTGGACTAGCGGGGGGAAGGAGACCCAGTACTTC. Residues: CASSPWTSGGKETQYF.

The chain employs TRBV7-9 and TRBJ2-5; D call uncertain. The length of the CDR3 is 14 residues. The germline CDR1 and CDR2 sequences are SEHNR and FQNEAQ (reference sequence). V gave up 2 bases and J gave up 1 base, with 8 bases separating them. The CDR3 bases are TGTGCCAGCAGCTTACTGCGGACCCAAGAGACCCAGTACTTC. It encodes CASSLLRTQETQYF. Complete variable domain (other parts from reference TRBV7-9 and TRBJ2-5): DTGVSQNPRHKITKRGQNVTFRCDPISEHNRLYWYRQTLGQGPEFLTYFQNEAQLEKSRLLSDRFSAERPKGSFSTLEIQRTEQGDSAMYLCASSLLRTQETQYFGPGTRLLVL.

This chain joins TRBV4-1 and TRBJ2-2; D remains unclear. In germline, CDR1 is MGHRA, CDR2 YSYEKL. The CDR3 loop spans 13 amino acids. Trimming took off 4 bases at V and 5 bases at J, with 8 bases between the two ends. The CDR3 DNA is TGCGCCAGCAGCCGACTCCCGACCGGGGAGCTGTTTTTT. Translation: CASSRLPTGELFF.

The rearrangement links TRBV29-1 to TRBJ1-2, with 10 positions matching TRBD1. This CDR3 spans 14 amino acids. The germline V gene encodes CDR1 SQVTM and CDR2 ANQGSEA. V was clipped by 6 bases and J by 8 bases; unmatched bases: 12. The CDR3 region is CSVPLSGTGEGYTF. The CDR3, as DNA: TGCAGCGTGCCCCTTAGCGGGACAGGGGAGGGCTACACCTTC. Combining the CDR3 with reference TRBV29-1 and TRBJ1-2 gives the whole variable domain SAVISQKPSRDICQRGTSLTIQCQVDSQVTMMFWYRQQPGQSLTLIATANQGSEATYESGFVIDKFPISRPNLTFSTLTVSNMSPEDSSIYLCSVPLSGTGEGYTFGSGTRLTVV.

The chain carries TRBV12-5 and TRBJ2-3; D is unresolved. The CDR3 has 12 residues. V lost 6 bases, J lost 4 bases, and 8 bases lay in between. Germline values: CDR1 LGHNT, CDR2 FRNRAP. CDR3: CASGPRPDTQYF. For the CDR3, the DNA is TGTGCTAGTGGACCACGGCCAGATACGCAGTATTTT. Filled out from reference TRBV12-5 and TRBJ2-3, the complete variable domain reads DARVTQTPRHKVTEMGQEVTMRCQPILGHNTVFWYRQTMMQGLELLAYFRNRAPLDDSGMPKDRFSAEMPDATLATLKIQPSEPRDSAVYFCASGPRPDTQYFGPGTRLTVL.

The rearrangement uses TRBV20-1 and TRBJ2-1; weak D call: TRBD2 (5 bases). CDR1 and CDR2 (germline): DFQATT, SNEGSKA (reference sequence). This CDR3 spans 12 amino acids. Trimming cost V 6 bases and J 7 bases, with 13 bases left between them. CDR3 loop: CSASRAGNEQFF. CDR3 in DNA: TGCAGTGCCAGTCGGGCGGGTAATGAGCAGTTCTTC.

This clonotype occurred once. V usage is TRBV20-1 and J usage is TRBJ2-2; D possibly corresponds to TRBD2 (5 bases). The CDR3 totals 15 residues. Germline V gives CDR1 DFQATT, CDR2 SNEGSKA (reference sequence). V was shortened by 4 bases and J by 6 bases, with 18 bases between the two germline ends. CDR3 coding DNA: TGCAGTGCTATGTATGGCACTAGTCTCGCCGGGGAGCTGTTTTTT. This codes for CSAMYGTSLAGELFF.

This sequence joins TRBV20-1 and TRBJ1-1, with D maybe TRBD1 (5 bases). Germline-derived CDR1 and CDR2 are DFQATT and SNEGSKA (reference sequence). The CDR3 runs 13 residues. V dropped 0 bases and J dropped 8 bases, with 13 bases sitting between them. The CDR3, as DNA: TGCAGTGCTAGAGACCAGGGTGGGGCGGAAGCTTTCTTT. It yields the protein CSARDQGGAEAFF.

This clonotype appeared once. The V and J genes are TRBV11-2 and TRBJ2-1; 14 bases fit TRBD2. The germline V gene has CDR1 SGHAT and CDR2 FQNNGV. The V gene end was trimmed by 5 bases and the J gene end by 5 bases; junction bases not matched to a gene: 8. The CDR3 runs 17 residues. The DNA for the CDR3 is TGTGCCAGCAGCCCCCGGACTAGCGGGAGGATCAACAATGAGCAGTTCTTC. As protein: CASSPRTSGRINNEQFF.

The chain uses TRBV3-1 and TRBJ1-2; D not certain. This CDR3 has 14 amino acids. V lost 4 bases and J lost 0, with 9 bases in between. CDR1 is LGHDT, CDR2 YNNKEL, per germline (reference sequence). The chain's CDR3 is CASSPRVANYGYTF. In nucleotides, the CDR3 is TGTGCCAGCAGCCCGCGCGTAGCTAACTATGGCTACACCTTC. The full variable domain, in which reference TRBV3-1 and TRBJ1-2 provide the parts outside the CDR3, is DTAVSQTPKYLVTQMGNDKSIKCEQNLGHDTMYWYKQDSKKFLKIMFSYNNKELIINETVPNRFSPKSPDKAHLNLHINSLELGDSAVYFCASSPRVANYGYTFGSGTRLTVV.

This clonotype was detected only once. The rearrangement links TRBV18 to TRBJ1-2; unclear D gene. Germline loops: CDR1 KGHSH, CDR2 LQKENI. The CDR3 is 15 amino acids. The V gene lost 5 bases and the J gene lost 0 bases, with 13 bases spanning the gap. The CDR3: CASSSSGPTNYGYTF. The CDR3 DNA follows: TGTGCCAGCTCATCCTCCGGGCCAACTAACTATGGCTACACCTTC.

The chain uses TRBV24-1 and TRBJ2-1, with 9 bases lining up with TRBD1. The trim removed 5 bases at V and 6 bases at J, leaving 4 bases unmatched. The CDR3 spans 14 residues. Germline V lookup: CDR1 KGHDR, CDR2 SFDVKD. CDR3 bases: TGTGCCACCAGTGCGGAGGACAGGGGCAATGAGCAGTTCTTC. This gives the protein CATSAEDRGNEQFF.

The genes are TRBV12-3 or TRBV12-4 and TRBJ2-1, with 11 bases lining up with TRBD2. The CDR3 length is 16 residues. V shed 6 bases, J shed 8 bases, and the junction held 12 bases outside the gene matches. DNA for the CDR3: TGTGCCAGCAGCCCCCCGGGTAGCGGGGGGGACTATGAGCAGTTCTTC. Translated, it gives CASSPPGSGGDYEQFF.

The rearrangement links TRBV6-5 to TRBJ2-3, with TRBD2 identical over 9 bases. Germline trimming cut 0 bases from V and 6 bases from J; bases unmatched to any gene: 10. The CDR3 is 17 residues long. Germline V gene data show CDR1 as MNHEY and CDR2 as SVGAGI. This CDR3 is CASSYSKGGGAGDTQYF. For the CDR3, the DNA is TGTGCCAGCAGTTACTCGAAAGGCGGGGGGGCGGGGGATACGCAGTATTTT.

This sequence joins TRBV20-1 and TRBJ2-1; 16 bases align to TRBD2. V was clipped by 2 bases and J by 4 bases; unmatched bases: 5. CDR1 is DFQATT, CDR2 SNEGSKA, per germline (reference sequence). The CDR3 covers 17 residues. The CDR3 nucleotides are TGCAGTGCTAGAACGGGACTAGCGGGAGGGTCTTACAATGAGCAGTTCTTC. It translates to CSARTGLAGGSYNEQFF.

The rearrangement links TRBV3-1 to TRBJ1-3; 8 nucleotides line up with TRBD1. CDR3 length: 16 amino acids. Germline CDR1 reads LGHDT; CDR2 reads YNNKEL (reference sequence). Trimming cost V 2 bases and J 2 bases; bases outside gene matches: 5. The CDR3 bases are TGTGCCAGCAGCCAAAGGACAGGGCTTACTGGAAACACCATATATTTT. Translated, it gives CASSQRTGLTGNTIYF.

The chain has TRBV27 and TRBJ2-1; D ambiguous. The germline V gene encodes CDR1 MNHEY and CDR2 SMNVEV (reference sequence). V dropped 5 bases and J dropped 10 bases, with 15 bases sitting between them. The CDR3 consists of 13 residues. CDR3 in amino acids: CASSPWTTGEQFF. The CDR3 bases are TGTGCCAGCAGTCCTTGGACCACCGGGGAGCAGTTCTTC.